The sequence of this TCR beta chain was determined in a study of prognosis after radiotherapy for stage I lung cancer. Without prior chemotherapy, radiotherapy or other malignancies, every patient was node-negative by CT and PET/CT. Genomic DNA provided the template from which TCR beta CDR3 was amplified by two-round multiplex PCR. Round one of PCR was performed, and it used primers specific to each TRBV and TRBJ gene. For its second round, the PCR relied on universal primers. TCRdb re-called the multiplex PCR reads with MiXCR, one entry per CDR3 protein. The table includes 25,000 to 35,000 distinct CDR3 sequences, less than 35% detected once. This clonotype was observed a single time. This CDR3 comprises 13 residues. CDR1 MNHGY and CDR2 SVAAGI come from the germline V gene. Trimming removed 4 bases at V and 3 bases at J, with 10 bases between.

This chain links TRBV6-9 with TRBJ2-7, with D unresolved. This receptor was identified in a donor of 50 years or more with non-small cell lung cancer. The specimen was PBMCs, collected before or after stereotactic body radiation therapy (not recorded which). The CDR3 here is CASSSQHGYEQYF. The CDR3 bases are TGTGCCAGCAGTTCCCAACACGGCTACGAGCAGTACTTC.